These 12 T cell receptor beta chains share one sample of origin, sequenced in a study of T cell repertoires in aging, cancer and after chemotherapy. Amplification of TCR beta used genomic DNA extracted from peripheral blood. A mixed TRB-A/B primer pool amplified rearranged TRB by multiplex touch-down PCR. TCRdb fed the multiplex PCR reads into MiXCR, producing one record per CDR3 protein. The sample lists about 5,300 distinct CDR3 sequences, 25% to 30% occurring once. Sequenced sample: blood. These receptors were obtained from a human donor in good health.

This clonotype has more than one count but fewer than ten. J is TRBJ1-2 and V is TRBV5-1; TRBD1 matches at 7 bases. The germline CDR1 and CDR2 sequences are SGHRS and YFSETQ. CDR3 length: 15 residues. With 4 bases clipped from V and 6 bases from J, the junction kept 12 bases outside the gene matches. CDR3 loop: CASSTTGPTFNGYTF. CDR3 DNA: TGCGCCAGCAGCACGACAGGGCCAACATTCAATGGCTACACCTTC.

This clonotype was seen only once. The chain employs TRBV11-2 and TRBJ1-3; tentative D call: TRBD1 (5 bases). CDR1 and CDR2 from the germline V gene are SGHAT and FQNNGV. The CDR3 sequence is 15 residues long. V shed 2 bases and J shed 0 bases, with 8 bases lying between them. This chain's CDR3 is CASSLIRGSGNTIYF. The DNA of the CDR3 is TGTGCCAGCAGCTTAATAAGGGGCTCTGGAAACACCATATATTTT.

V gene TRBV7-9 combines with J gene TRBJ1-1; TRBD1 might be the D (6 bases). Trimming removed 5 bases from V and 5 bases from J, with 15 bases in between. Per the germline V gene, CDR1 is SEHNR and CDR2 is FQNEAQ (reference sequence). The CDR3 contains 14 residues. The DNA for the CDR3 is TGTGCCAGCAGCGCCGAGGGGGTTCTAACTGAAGCTTTCTTT. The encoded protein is CASSAEGVLTEAFF. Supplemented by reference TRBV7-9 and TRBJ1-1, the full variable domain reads DTGVSQNPRHKITKRGQNVTFRCDPISEHNRLYWYRQTLGQGPEFLTYFQNEAQLEKSRLLSDRFSAERPKGSFSTLEIQRTEQGDSAMYLCASSAEGVLTEAFFGQGTRLTVV.

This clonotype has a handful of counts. DNA of the CDR3: TGTGCCAGCAGTTACTCGAGAGCTAACTATGGCTACACCTTC. Residues: CASSYSRANYGYTF. The chain employs TRBV6-2 or TRBV6-3 and TRBJ1-2; D is unresolved. The V end lost 0 bases, the J end lost 0 bases, and 5 bases lay between the germline ends. Germline V gene lookup returns CDR1 MNHEY and CDR2 SVGEGT. The CDR3 consists of 14 residues.

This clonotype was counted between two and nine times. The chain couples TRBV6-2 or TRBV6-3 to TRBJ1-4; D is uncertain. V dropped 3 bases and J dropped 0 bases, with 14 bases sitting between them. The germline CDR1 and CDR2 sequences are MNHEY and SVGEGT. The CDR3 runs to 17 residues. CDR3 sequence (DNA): TGTGCCAGCAGTTATAGGGCAGAACTTGCAACTAATGAAAAACTGTTTTTT. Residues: CASSYRAELATNEKLFF.

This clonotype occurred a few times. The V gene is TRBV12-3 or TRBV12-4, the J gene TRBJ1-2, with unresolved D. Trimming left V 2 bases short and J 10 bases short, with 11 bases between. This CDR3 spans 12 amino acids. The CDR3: CASSLLQRDYTF. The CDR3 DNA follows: TGTGCCAGCAGTTTACTGCAGCGTGACTACACCTTC.

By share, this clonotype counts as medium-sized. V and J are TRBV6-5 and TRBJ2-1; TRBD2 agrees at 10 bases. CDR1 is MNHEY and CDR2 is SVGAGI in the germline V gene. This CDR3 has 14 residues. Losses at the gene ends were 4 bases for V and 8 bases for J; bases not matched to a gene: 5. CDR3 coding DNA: TGTGCCAGCAGTTGGCTAGCGGGAGAGGATGAGCAGTTCTTC. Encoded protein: CASSWLAGEDEQFF.

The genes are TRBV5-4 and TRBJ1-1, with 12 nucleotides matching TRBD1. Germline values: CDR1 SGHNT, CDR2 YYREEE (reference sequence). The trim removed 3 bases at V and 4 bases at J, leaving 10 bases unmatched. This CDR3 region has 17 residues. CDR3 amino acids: CASSSRDRGRLGTEAFF. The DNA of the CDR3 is TGTGCCAGCAGCTCCCGGGACAGGGGGCGCTTGGGCACTGAAGCTTTCTTT.

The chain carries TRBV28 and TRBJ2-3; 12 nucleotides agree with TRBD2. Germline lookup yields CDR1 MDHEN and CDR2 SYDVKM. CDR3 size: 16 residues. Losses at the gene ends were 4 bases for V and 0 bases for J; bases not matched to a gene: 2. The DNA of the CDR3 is TGTGCCAGCAGTTGGACTAGCGGGGCCAGCACAGATACGCAGTATTTT. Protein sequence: CASSWTSGASTDTQYF.

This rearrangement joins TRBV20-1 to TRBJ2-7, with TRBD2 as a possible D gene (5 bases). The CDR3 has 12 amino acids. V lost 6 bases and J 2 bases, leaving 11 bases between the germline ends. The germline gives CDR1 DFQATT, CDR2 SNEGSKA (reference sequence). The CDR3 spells CSATDGTYEQYF. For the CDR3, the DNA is TGCAGTGCGACGGACGGGACCTACGAGCAGTACTTC.

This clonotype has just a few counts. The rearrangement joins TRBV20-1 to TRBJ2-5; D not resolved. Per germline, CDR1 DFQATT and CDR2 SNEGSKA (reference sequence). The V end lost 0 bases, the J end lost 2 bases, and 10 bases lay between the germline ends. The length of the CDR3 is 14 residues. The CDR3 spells CSARDTAAQETQYF. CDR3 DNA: TGCAGTGCTAGAGACACGGCAGCTCAAGAGACCCAGTACTTC.

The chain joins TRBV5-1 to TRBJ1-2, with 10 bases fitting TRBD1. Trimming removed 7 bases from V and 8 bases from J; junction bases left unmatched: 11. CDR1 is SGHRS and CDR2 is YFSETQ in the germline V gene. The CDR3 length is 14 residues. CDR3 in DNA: TGCGCCAGCTTGGGACCGGGACAGGGGTCCGGCTACACCTTC. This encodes CASLGPGQGSGYTF.